This T cell receptor (beta chain) is drawn from a study of blood T cell repertoires in COVID-19. Overall study: Acute and convalescent COVID-19 samples came from the United States, Italy and Spain. T cells, B-cell-depleted T cells, or PBMCs provided the cDNA or gDNA that served as material.

Per the authors' pipeline: It was from reference gene primer amplification that nucleated cell counts were estimated. The repertoire was sequenced with immunoSEQ multiplex PCR; TCRdb's copy has only in-frame clones and lacks some. V, J and clone size were drawn from that table, and D and trimming were deduced from the DNA. The table includes over 100,000 clones, roughly 80% detected once. In this sample, this clone turned up a few times. The V gene's germline CDR1 is SEHNR and CDR2 FQNEAQ (reference sequence). The CDR3 length is 14 residues. V gave up 10 bases and J gave up 5 bases, with 20 bases separating them.

This clonotype was obtained from a woman in her sixties with acute or convalescent COVID-19. The chain combines TRBV7-9 with TRBJ1-2; D unresolved. The sequenced material came from peripheral blood. The DNA of the CDR3 is TGTGCCACTTTTAGGGTTGGCGGACTGTATGGCTACACCTTC. Translation gives CATFRVGGLYGYTF.